This T cell receptor beta chain was sequenced in a study of beta chain features in type 1 diabetes. The authors reverse transcribed all of the isolated RNA, so sequencing captured expressed TCRB transcripts. Data came from immunoSEQ multiplex PCR; TCRdb stores just in-frame clones and leaves some out. Altogether about 700,000 clones are present, 13% being singletons, with the ten largest covering 0.022%. Study conclusions and caveats: The study left unresolved whether HLA type influences TCRB rearrangement. All four CD4+ subsets from Type 1 diabetes patients carried moderately but significantly shorter TCRB CDR3s.

As to this clone: Its antigen is as yet unknown.

The CDR3 covers 17 residues. Per the germline V gene, CDR1 is SGHRS and CDR2 is YFSETQ. Trimming took 0 bases from V and 1 from J; bases not matched to a gene: 5. Sequenced: naive CD4+ T cells from blood. This sequence originates from a man between 18 and 29 years old with type 1 diabetes. The gene calls are TRBV5-1 and TRBJ2-5, with 11 bases matching TRBD2. CDR3 DNA: TGCGCCAGCAGCTTGGTGACTAGCGGGGACATCCAAGAGACCCAGTACTTC. It specifies CASSLVTSGDIQETQYF. Full variable domain (rest looked up from reference TRBV5-1 and TRBJ2-5): KAGVTQTPRYLIKTRGQQVTLSCSPISGHRSVSWYQQTPGQGLQFLFEYFSETQRNKGNFPGRFSGRQFSNSRSEMNVSTLELGDSALYLCASSLVTSGDIQETQYFGPGTRLLVL.